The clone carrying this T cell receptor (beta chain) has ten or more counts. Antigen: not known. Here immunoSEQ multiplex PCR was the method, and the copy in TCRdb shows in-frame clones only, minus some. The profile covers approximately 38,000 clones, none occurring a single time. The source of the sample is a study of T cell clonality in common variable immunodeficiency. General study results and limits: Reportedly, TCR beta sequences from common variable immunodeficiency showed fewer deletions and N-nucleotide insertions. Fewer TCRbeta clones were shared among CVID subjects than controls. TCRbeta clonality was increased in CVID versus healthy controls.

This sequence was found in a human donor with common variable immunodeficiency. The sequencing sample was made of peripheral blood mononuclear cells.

The CDR3: CASSPFRGLEETQYF. Partial CDR3 DNA: TGTGCCAGCTCACCGTTCAGGGGCTTGGAAGAGACC. This chain links TRBV18 with TRBJ2-5; maybe TRBD1 (6 bases). The CDR3 extends 3 residues past the end of the read, so its final part is completed from the germline J gene. The CDR3 sequence is 15 residues long. V lost 3 bases to trimming and J lost 3 bases, with 14 bases between them. The germline V gene has CDR1 KGHSH and CDR2 LQKENI.